This TCR beta chain was captured in a study of T cells in Graves' hyperthyroidism and ophthalmopathy. Study outcomes and limitations: Ophthalmopathy was distinguished from stable hyperthyroidism by 13 V-J signatures.

It was considered stable Graves' hyperthyroidism when ophthalmopathy did not progress within 18 months. Hyperthyroidism in the patients, aged 18 to 65, was newly diagnosed and under 2 months in duration. This clonotype was observed at least ten times. Its antigen is as yet unknown. TCR beta CDR3 region amplification was performed from RNA transcripts. An initial round of RT-PCR targeting the TCR CDR3 relied on the HTBI primer set. TCRdb used MiXCR to reprocess the multiplex PCR reads, holding one entry per CDR3 protein. Found here are some 500,000 distinct CDR3 sequences, 13% to 15% of them singletons; the top ten hold 15% to 20%. V gave up 0 bases and J gave up 1 base, with 7 bases separating them. CDR1 is LGHDT, CDR2 YNNKEL, per germline (reference sequence). The length of the CDR3 is 15 residues.

This chain joins TRBV3-1 and TRBJ2-1; D uncertain. This clonotype originated in a woman between 18 and 30 years old with Graves' hyperthyroidism. Sequenced sample: blood. The DNA of the CDR3 is TGTGCCAGCAGCCAAGATGCTGGATCCTACAATGAGCAGTTCTTC. It encodes CASSQDAGSYNEQFF.